The next 25 T cell receptor beta chains were all read from a single sample in a study of OX40 agonist ivuxolimab in advanced cancers. Method: immunoSEQ multiplex PCR; TCRdb's copy keeps in-frame clones and lacks some. The sample lists 70,000 to 85,000 clones, 85% to 95% occurring once. Sequences were derived from CD4+ or CD8+ T cells sorted from blood, sampled in a trial of the OX40 agonist ivuxolimab. The receptors were gathered from an adult with an advanced solid tumor such as melanoma, head and neck, liver or kidney cancer.

The genes are TRBV29-1 and TRBJ2-7; a possible D gene is TRBD1 (7 bases). The germline V gene has CDR1 SQVTM and CDR2 ANQGSEA. Between the trimmed V and J ends, which lost 1 base and 4 bases, there was a span of 14 bases. The CDR3 spans 14 residues. Written as DNA, the CDR3 is TGCAGCGTTGAAGGCGGGGACAGCGGTTACGAGCAGTACTTC. It translates to CSVEGGDSGYEQYF.

The V call is TRBV28, the J call TRBJ2-7, with TRBD1 matching 8 bases. CDR3 length: 13 amino acids. Germline V CDR1 and CDR2: MDHEN, SYDVKM. J was trimmed by 7 bases and V by 6 bases; bases with no gene match: 8. The CDR3 DNA reads as TGTGCCAGCAGCGACAGGGGCTCTCCGGAGCAGTACTTC. Translating it yields CASSDRGSPEQYF. The full variable domain, rest sourced from reference TRBV28 and TRBJ2-7, is DVKVTQSSRYLVKRTGEKVFLECVQDMDHENMFWYRQDPGLGLRLIYFSYDVKMKEKGDIPEGYSVSREKKERFSLILESASTNQTSMYLCASSDRGSPEQYFGPGTRLTVT.

The chain has TRBV4-1 and TRBJ2-5; 10 bases match TRBD1. The DNA matches TRBJ2-7 better at its end, which makes the J call doubtful. Germline V gene lookup returns CDR1 MGHRA and CDR2 YSYEKL. This CDR3 has 15 amino acids. CDR3 in DNA: TGCGCCAGCAGTAGGTCGGGACAGGGGCCCTACGAGCAGTACTTC. Translating it yields CASSRSGQGPYEQYF.

CDR3 residues: CASSPGGTREQYF. The CDR3 nucleotides read TGTGCCAGCAGCCCGGGGGGGACTCGGGAGCAGTACTTC. The chain uses TRBV7-9 and TRBJ2-5, with 8 bases lining up with TRBD2. V lost 5 bases and J lost 11; bases outside the gene matches: 10. The CDR3 is 13 amino acids. Germline values: CDR1 SEHNR, CDR2 FQNEAQ (reference sequence).

The rearrangement joins TRBV4-3 to TRBJ1-2; D may be TRBD1 (6 bases). The CDR3 is 15 residues long. The germline CDR1 and CDR2 sequences are LGHNA and YSLEER. Deletions cut 4 bases from V and 7 bases from J, with 19 bases between. The CDR3 here is CASSPSFLGGSGYTF. In DNA form, the CDR3 reads TGCGCCAGCAGCCCATCCTTTTTGGGGGGCTCTGGCTACACCTTC.

A note on this clone: The sample holds other DNA sequences that translate to the same CDR3. The CDR3 coding sequence is TGTGCCAGCAGCGTAGAAACTAGCACAGATACGCAGTATTTT. Translated: CASSVETSTDTQYF. This chain links TRBV9 with TRBJ2-3, with no clear D. This CDR3 spans 14 amino acids. Trimming left V 0 bases short and J 0 bases short, with 5 bases between. Per germline, CDR1 SGDLS and CDR2 YYNGEE. The full variable domain, its missing parts supplied by reference TRBV9 and TRBJ2-3, is DSGVTQTPKHLITATGQRVTLRCSPRSGDLSVYWYQQSLDQGLQFLIQYYNGEERAKGNILERFSAQQFPDLHSELNLSSLELGDSALYFCASSVETSTDTQYFGPGTRLTVL.

This sequence joins TRBV2 and TRBJ2-1, with no clear D. The CDR3 consists of 21 residues. Trimming removed 8 bases at V and 3 bases at J, with 35 bases between. Germline V gene lookup returns CDR1 SNHLY and CDR2 FYNNEI. The CDR3 bases are TGTGCCAGCCCAGTATCCCTGACGGCCTCCAGGCCGGGCGCAAGCTACAATGAGCAGTTCTTC. Protein: CASPVSLTASRPGASYNEQFF.

The CDR3 here is CASGSEGYTDTQYF. In DNA, the CDR3 is TGCGCCAGCGGGTCGGAGGGTTACACAGATACGCAGTATTTT. V is TRBV10-2 and J is TRBJ2-3; tentative D call: TRBD2 (6 bases). V gave up 8 bases and J gave up 2 bases, with 14 bases separating them. Germline V gives CDR1 WSHSY, CDR2 SAAADI. This CDR3 is 14 amino acids long.

The gene calls are TRBV30 and TRBJ2-5, with TRBD2 matching 9 bases. This CDR3 has 16 amino acids. Per the germline V gene, CDR1 is GTSNPN and CDR2 is SVGIG (reference sequence). The J segment lost 1 base and the V segment lost 2 bases, leaving 8 bases of the junction unmatched. The CDR3 DNA follows: TGTGCCTGGAGTAGGAGGACTAGCGATCTCCAAGAGACCCAGTACTTC. The encoded protein is CAWSRRTSDLQETQYF.

The chain employs TRBV25-1 and TRBJ2-2; D might be TRBD2 (6 bases). V gave up 3 bases and J gave up 6 bases, with 14 bases separating them. CDR1 is MGHDK and CDR2 is SYGVNS in the germline V gene. The CDR3 is 15 amino acids. The CDR3 region has the DNA TGTGCCAGCAGTGATCGACGGGAGCTACCCGGGGAGCTGTTTTTT. Translated: CASSDRRELPGELFF.

The chain employs TRBV7-9 and TRBJ1-1, with no clear D. V was cut by 5 bases and J by 6 bases, with 13 bases left in between. The CDR3 sequence is 13 residues long. Per germline, CDR1 SEHNR and CDR2 FQNEAQ (reference sequence). CDR3 in amino acids: CASSQPVGSEAFF. The CDR3 nucleotides are TGTGCCAGCAGCCAACCGGTGGGGTCTGAAGCTTTCTTT.

The chain uses TRBV10-2 and TRBJ1-5; D is ambiguous. The length of the CDR3 is 14 residues. The germline gives CDR1 WSHSY, CDR2 SAAADI. V was clipped by 0 bases and J by 3 bases, with 6 bases between them. This CDR3 is CASSESGINQPQHF. The CDR3, as DNA: TGCGCCAGCAGTGAGTCAGGGATCAATCAGCCCCAGCATTTT.

This clone has just one count. This chain uses TRBV29-1 with TRBJ1-2; D uncertain. V was pared by 4 bases and J by 6 bases, with 9 bases between. This CDR3 contains 11 residues. Germline CDR1 SQVTM, CDR2 ANQGSEA. Here the CDR3 reads CSVVGKDGYTF. CDR3 nucleotide sequence: TGCAGCGTTGTAGGGAAGGATGGCTACACCTTC.

This clone was seen a single time. The rearrangement joins TRBV9 to TRBJ2-5, with TRBD2 matching over 9 bases. Trimming took 4 bases from V and 0 from J; bases not matched to a gene: 22. CDR3 length equals 21 residues. Germline V gives CDR1 SGDLS, CDR2 YYNGEE. Written as DNA, the CDR3 is TGTGCCAGCAGCACCCCCGGGACTAGCCTTTTTCCGCCTCAGTACCAAGAGACCCAGTACTTC. This sequence encodes CASSTPGTSLFPPQYQETQYF.

The chain uses TRBV7-2 and TRBJ2-2; D is possibly TRBD1 (5 bases). Germline CDR1 is SGHTA and CDR2 is FQGNSA. The CDR3 is 17 residues long. V lost 4 bases and J lost 3, with 18 bases in between. Here the CDR3 reads CASSSPRTRYDTGELFF. The CDR3 DNA reads TGTGCCAGCAGCTCCCCGCGGACACGGTACGACACCGGGGAGCTGTTTTTT. The complete variable domain, with remaining parts taken from reference TRBV7-2 and TRBJ2-2, reads GAGVSQSPSNKVTEKGKDVELRCDPISGHTALYWYRQSLGQGLEFLIYFQGNSAPDKSGLPSDRFSAERTGGSVSTLTIQRTQQEDSAVYLCASSSPRTRYDTGELFFGEGSRLTVL.

This chain connects TRBV4-2 to TRBJ2-1, with D possibly TRBD1 on 5 matching bases. V gave up 0 bases and J gave up 0 bases, with 9 bases separating them. Germline-derived CDR1 and CDR2 are LGHNA and YNFKEQ. There are 16 residues in the CDR3. CDR3 coding DNA: TGTGCCAGCAGCCAAGATCAGGGCAGCTCCTACAATGAGCAGTTCTTC. Translated, it gives CASSQDQGSSYNEQFF.

This chain connects TRBV30 to TRBJ1-1; D is uncertain. Per the germline V gene, CDR1 is GTSNPN and CDR2 is SVGIG (reference sequence). Deletions cut 2 bases from V and 11 bases from J, with 6 bases between. The CDR3 runs 9 residues. In DNA form, the CDR3 reads TGTGCCTGGAGTCCGCAGGCTTTCTTT. Its protein product is CAWSPQAFF.

The V call is TRBV29-1, the J call TRBJ2-7, with 7 bases lining up with TRBD1. The CDR3 extends over 13 amino acids. From germline, CDR1 is SQVTM and CDR2 ANQGSEA. V was clipped by 7 bases and J by 7 bases; unmatched bases: 13. The CDR3 DNA follows: TGCAGCGCCAACCGGGACAGAGTGGGGGAGCAGTACTTC. As protein: CSANRDRVGEQYF.

This rearrangement joins TRBV5-1 to TRBJ2-1, with no clear D. The CDR3 has 16 residues. CDR1 is SGHRS, CDR2 YFSETQ, per germline. V gave up 3 bases and J gave up 2 bases, with 15 bases separating them. The CDR3 here is CASSSPDHATYNEQFF. DNA for the CDR3: TGCGCCAGCAGCTCCCCGGACCATGCCACCTACAATGAGCAGTTCTTC.

This clone was recorded only once. The chain employs TRBV9 and TRBJ2-3; the D gene is possibly TRBD1 (6 bases). The V end lost 0 bases, the J end lost 3 bases, and 14 bases lay between the germline ends. The CDR3 spans 16 residues. Germline CDR1 SGDLS, CDR2 YYNGEE. CDR3 DNA sequence: TGTGCCAGCAGCGTAGGGTTAGGGGGAGTTACAGATACGCAGTATTTT. Protein sequence: CASSVGLGGVTDTQYF.

As concerns this clone: Other DNA sequences in the sample encode the same CDR3. The chain couples TRBV29-1 to TRBJ1-2; perhaps TRBD1 as D (6 bases). The CDR3 is 11 amino acids. From germline, CDR1 is SQVTM and CDR2 ANQGSEA. Trimming removed 5 bases from V and 6 bases from J, with 10 bases in between. The CDR3 DNA reads TGCAGCGTTCCACAGGGTAATGGCTACACCTTC. This encodes CSVPQGNGYTF.

The chain couples TRBV7-9 to TRBJ2-3, with D unresolved. Looked up from germline, CDR1 is SEHNR and CDR2 is FQNEAQ (reference sequence). V lost 6 bases to trimming and J lost 0 bases, with 16 bases between them. The CDR3 runs to 16 residues. The CDR3 protein is CASRYTVTPSTDTQYF. CDR3 bases: TGTGCCAGCAGGTATACGGTGACTCCTAGCACAGATACGCAGTATTTT.

The chain couples TRBV9 to TRBJ2-3; 13 bases line up with TRBD2. CDR1 is SGDLS and CDR2 is YYNGEE in the germline V gene. After removal of 6 bases from V and 1 base from J, the junction contained 14 bases not matched to a gene. This CDR3 is built from 19 residues. The CDR3 is CASNSNGLAGASRTDTQYF. In DNA, the CDR3 is TGTGCCAGCAACTCCAACGGACTAGCGGGAGCTTCTCGCACAGATACGCAGTATTTT.

V and J are TRBV2 and TRBJ2-5, with 12 bases aligning to TRBD2. The V gene end was trimmed by 8 bases and the J gene end by 4 bases; junction bases not matched to a gene: 2. CDR1 is SNHLY and CDR2 is FYNNEI in the germline V gene. This CDR3 comprises 13 residues. CDR3 protein: CASGGLAGETQYF. CDR3 sequence (DNA): TGTGCCAGCGGGGGACTAGCGGGAGAGACCCAGTACTTC.

CDR3 DNA sequence: TGTGCCAGCAGCTTAGTACTAGCGGGAGGATCGGGCAACGAGCAGTACTTC. It is translated as CASSLVLAGGSGNEQYF. The chain joins TRBV7-8 to TRBJ2-7; 12 bases match TRBD2. The V and J ends lost 1 base and 5 bases, in that order; junction bases with no gene match: 9. Germline CDR1 SGHVS, CDR2 FQNEAQ. CDR3 length: 17 amino acids.